What follows is one TCR beta chain and its context. This clonotype appeared a few times. It lacks a known antigen. Per-base qualities were not stored, and no clone one base away is much larger. This specimen's treatment or condition label, interpreted: in vitro stimulation with specific CMV peptide epitopes to enrich CMV-specific T cells. These data are taken from a study of T cell repertoires in cytomegalovirus infection (dated by TCRdb to about 2019). Broadly, across the study: Peptide stimulations targeted recently identified HLA-C-restricted CMV epitopes, whose presentation resists viral immunomodulation, together with well-studied HLA-B-restricted epitopes. Because public TCR beta signatures pointed to carriage of CMV infection together with the matching HLA type, the HLA type of each donor mattered for the analysis. The full study reports these points: The ex vivo response was dominated by HLA-C-restricted CMV-specific TCR beta clonotypes, and the single most frequent clonotype in two of eight donors was supplied by these HLA-C-restricted clonotypes. Carriers of CMV infection plus the relevant HLA type were discriminated by the cumulative frequency of public TCR beta family members in the study cohort and in an independent roughly 370-donor cohort.

Sequencing instrument: Illumina HiSeq 1500. TCRdb took the public reads, trimmed them with fastp at Q25, ran MiXCR for clone calling and kept in-frame beta chains. Rows merge per CDR3 protein into single entries with the most common DNA and genes. The sample yields 100,000 to 150,000 distinct CDR3 sequences; around 30% were counted once. The ten largest clones capture roughly 53% of the sample. CDR1 MNHEY and CDR2 SVGAGI are derived from the germline V gene. V drops 7 bases and J drops 3 bases, leaving 13 bases in between. Counted from cysteine to phenylalanine, this CDR3 has 14 amino acids. Only the CDR3 region is kept as DNA, spanning 42 bases read in frame from base 1.

The receptor chain draws on TRBV6-5 and TRBJ1-5; TRBD1 is a weak D gene call, 5 bases matching. The specimen comprised CD8+ T cells from cultured PBMCs, sampled from culture after CMV antigen stimulation. The receptor was derived from a human donor in good health (CMV status not recorded). Some clones in this sample may be carry-over from other donors' samples. CDR3 reads: CASNGGGNNQPQHF. The DNA reads as follows: TGTGCCAGCAACGGCGGGGGAAACAATCAGCCCCAGCATTTT.